This TCR beta chain emerged from a study of early stage breast cancer tumors. Looking at the study overall: About 80% of the 16 invasive tumors were ER+, PR+ and HER2-. Average read coverage per sample was roughly 9.3-fold. The study's findings and limits: In about 90% of the 16 patients, blood comparison separated tumor from normal breast.

Generated by immunoSEQ multiplex PCR, the TCRdb table keeps only in-frame clones and is missing some. The data show about 9,600 clones, 64% seen once. The V end was cut by 2 bases, the J end by 0 bases, with 7 bases between. This CDR3 region has 15 residues. Germline-derived CDR1 and CDR2 are SEHNR and FQNEAQ (reference sequence). Details on this clone: The antigen is not known.

The source material was breast tumor tissue. J is TRBJ2-2 and V is TRBV7-9; D unresolved. This sequence originates from a person in their sixties with breast cancer. The CDR3 is CASSLFGTNTGELFF. In DNA form, the CDR3 reads TGTGCCAGCAGCTTATTCGGTACGAACACCGGGGAGCTGTTTTTT.